This TCR beta chain is from a study of tissue T cells after allogeneic stem cell transplantation. Study results and caveats: Shared clones across patients were few; motif clustering revealed tissue-specific shared signatures. Anatomically similar tissues had similar TCR repertoires within each patient.

This clone is categorized as medium-sized. Its antigen is currently unknown. Each gene name is a mouse one. The read terminates 1 residue ahead of where the CDR3 ends, so the germline J gene completes it. The data were produced by immunoSEQ multiplex PCR, yet TCRdb's version contains in-frame clones alone and is incomplete. Among 4,000 to 5,500 clones listed, about 34% were seen once. Per the germline V gene, CDR1 is SNHLY and CDR2 is FYNGKV (reference sequence). This CDR3 comprises 12 residues. With 4 bases clipped from V and 4 bases from J, the junction kept 1 base outside the gene matches. As for time point: mouse harvest day 14 after allogeneic transplant. Each mouse received 10^7 T-cell-depleted marrow cells plus 10^6 splenic CD5+ T cells by tail vein.

V is TRBV3 and J is TRBJ2-7; 7 bases agree with TRBD1. Source material: skin. The sequence was collected from a female BALB/c mouse given C57BL/6 T cells with graft-versus-host disease after an allogeneic hematopoietic cell transplant. The DNA read from the CDR3 is TGTGCCAGCAGCTGGGACAGATATGAACAGTAC. Amino acid sequence: CASSWDRYEQY. The CDR3 in its entirety is CASSWDRYEQYF. Based on the CDR3 plus reference TRBV3 and TRBJ2-7, the full variable domain is GPKVLQIPSHQIIDMGQMVTLNCDPVSNHLYFYWYKQILGQQMEFLVNFYNGKVMEKSKLFKDQFSVERPDGSYFTLKIQPTALEDSAVYFCASSWDRYEQYFGPGTRLTVL.